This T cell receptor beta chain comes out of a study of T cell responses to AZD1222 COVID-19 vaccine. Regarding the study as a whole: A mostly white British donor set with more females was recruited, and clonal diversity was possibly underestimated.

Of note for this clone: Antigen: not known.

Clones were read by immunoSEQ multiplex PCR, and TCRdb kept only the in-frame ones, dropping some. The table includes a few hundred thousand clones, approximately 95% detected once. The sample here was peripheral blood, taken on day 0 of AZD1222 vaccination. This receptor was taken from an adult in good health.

The CDR3 DNA sequence: TGTGCCAGCAGCTTAGACCAACACAGGAAGGGACAAGAGACCCAGTACTTC. Protein: CASSLDQHRKGQETQYF. The chain has TRBV7-2 and TRBJ2-5, with TRBD1 as a possible D gene (5 bases). The CDR3 covers 17 residues. Germline lookup yields CDR1 SGHTA and CDR2 FQGNSA. V was trimmed by 1 base and J by 2 bases, leaving 17 bases between them.